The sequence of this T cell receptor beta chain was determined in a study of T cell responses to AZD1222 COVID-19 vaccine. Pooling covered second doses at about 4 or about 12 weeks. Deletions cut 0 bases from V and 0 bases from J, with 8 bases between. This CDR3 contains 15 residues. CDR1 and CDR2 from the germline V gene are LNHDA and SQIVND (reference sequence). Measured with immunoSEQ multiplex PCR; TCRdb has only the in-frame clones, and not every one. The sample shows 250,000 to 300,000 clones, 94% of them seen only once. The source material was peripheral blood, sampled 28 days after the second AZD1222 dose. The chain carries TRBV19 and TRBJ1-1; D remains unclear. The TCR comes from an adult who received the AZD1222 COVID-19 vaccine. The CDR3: CASSIDQALNTEAFF. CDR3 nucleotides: TGTGCCAGTAGTATAGACCAGGCCTTGAACACTGAAGCTTTCTTT.